Listed below are T cell receptor beta chains from one sample, sequenced in a study of T cells after somatic rescue of genetic block. Sequencing used immunoSEQ multiplex PCR; TCRdb keeps in-frame clones, though not all of them. The profile covers approximately 58,000 clones, with 90% to 97% appearing a single time and under 0.095% taken by the ten largest. Sample: peripheral blood mononuclear cells (PBMCs). The receptors derive from a child less than two years old. Both conserved end residues are part of each CDR3. Each record gives: J gene, V gene, D gene, clone size, CDR3 DNA, CDR3 protein. D genes are given only for firm matches. The size entry is marked missing in some rows and otherwise reads once, few, many or a size class.

j_gene: TRBJ1-2
v_gene: TRBV4-1
d_gene: .
abundance: .
CDR3nt: TGCGCCAGCAGCTTCCAGAACCGAAAGACCTATGGCTACACCTTC
CDR3aa: CASSFQNRKTYGYTF

j_gene: TRBJ2-3
v_gene: TRBV19
d_gene: TRBD2
abundance: .
CDR3nt: TGTGCCAGTAGACTAGCGGGAGGGCCTACGCAGTATTTT
CDR3aa: CASRLAGGPTQYF

j_gene: TRBJ1-5
v_gene: TRBV20-1
d_gene: .
abundance: .
CDR3nt: TGCAGTGCTAGGTACGGACAGCCCCAGCATTTT
CDR3aa: CSARYGQPQHF

j_gene: TRBJ2-1
v_gene: TRBV28
d_gene: TRBD1
abundance: .
CDR3nt: TGTGCCAGCAGTTTACAGGGGGCGACCAACAATGAGCAGTTCTTC
CDR3aa: CASSLQGATNNEQFF

j_gene: TRBJ2-2
v_gene: TRBV28
d_gene: .
abundance: .
CDR3nt: TGTGCCAGCAGTTTAGACACCGGGGAGCTGTTTTTT
CDR3aa: CASSLDTGELFF

j_gene: TRBJ2-7
v_gene: TRBV23-1
d_gene: .
abundance: .
CDR3nt: TGCGCCAGCGGGCTTTTCGACTACGAGCAGTACTTC
CDR3aa: CASGLFDYEQYF

j_gene: TRBJ1-2
v_gene: TRBV25-1
d_gene: TRBD1
abundance: .
CDR3nt: TGTGCCAGCAGTGAACCGGGACAGGGGAACTATGGCTACACCTTC
CDR3aa: CASSEPGQGNYGYTF

j_gene: TRBJ2-3
v_gene: TRBV6-4
d_gene: TRBD2
abundance: .
CDR3nt: TGTGCCAGCAGTGATCGGCGGGAGGTAGATACGCAGTATTTT
CDR3aa: CASSDRREVDTQYF

j_gene: TRBJ1-6
v_gene: TRBV27
d_gene: .
abundance: .
CDR3nt: TGTGCCAGCAGTAGCCTGGGGTTGGGGTCACCCCTCCACTTT
CDR3aa: CASSSLGLGSPLHF

j_gene: TRBJ2-1
v_gene: TRBV6-1
d_gene: .
abundance: .
CDR3nt: TGTGCCAGCACTGCACTTTCCTACAATGAGCAGTTCTTC
CDR3aa: CASTALSYNEQFF

j_gene: TRBJ2-7
v_gene: TRBV5-1
d_gene: TRBD2
abundance: .
CDR3nt: TGCGCCAGCAGCCGAGTAGCGGGAGACTCCTACGAGCAGTACTTC
CDR3aa: CASSRVAGDSYEQYF

j_gene: TRBJ1-3
v_gene: TRBV5-1
d_gene: .
abundance: .
CDR3nt: TGCGCCAGCAGCTTGAGGTCAGGGGACACCATATATTTT
CDR3aa: CASSLRSGDTIYF

j_gene: TRBJ1-2
v_gene: TRBV5-1
d_gene: .
abundance: .
CDR3nt: TGCGCCAGCAGCTTGGAGGGAGATGGCTACACCTTC
CDR3aa: CASSLEGDGYTF

j_gene: TRBJ2-7
v_gene: TRBV19
d_gene: TRBD2
abundance: once
CDR3nt: TGTGCCAGTAGTAAAAAGACTAGCAGCTCCTACGAGCAGTACTTC
CDR3aa: CASSKKTSSSYEQYF

j_gene: TRBJ2-3
v_gene: TRBV5-6
d_gene: .
abundance: .
CDR3nt: TGTGCCAGCAACGGAGGGGATACGCAGTATTTT
CDR3aa: CASNGGDTQYF

j_gene: TRBJ2-3
v_gene: TRBV12-5
d_gene: TRBD2
abundance: .
CDR3nt: TGTGCTAGTGGTTTGGGGAGCGGGAGGCCCACAGATACGCAGTATTTT
CDR3aa: CASGLGSGRPTDTQYF

j_gene: TRBJ2-5
v_gene: TRBV30
d_gene: TRBD1
abundance: .
CDR3nt: TGTGCCTGGAGTGTCGGGACAGGTCAAGAGACCCAGTACTTC
CDR3aa: CAWSVGTGQETQYF

j_gene: TRBJ2-2
v_gene: TRBV5-1
d_gene: TRBD2
abundance: .
CDR3nt: TGCGCCAGCAGCAGGGGACTAGCGGAGGCCGGGGAGCTGTTTTTT
CDR3aa: CASSRGLAEAGELFF

j_gene: TRBJ1-1
v_gene: TRBV6-4
d_gene: .
abundance: .
CDR3nt: TGTGCCAGCAGCCCGCAAGGGGGAACCACTGAAGCTTTCTTT
CDR3aa: CASSPQGGTTEAFF

j_gene: TRBJ2-7
v_gene: TRBV27
d_gene: .
abundance: .
CDR3nt: TGTGCCAGCAGTTTCCCGGGGAGAGGGCAGTACTTC
CDR3aa: CASSFPGRGQYF

j_gene: TRBJ1-2
v_gene: TRBV10-2
d_gene: TRBD1
abundance: .
CDR3nt: TGCGCCAGCAGCCCCGGGACAGGGGGCTATGGCTACACCTTC
CDR3aa: CASSPGTGGYGYTF

j_gene: TRBJ1-4
v_gene: TRBV7-9
d_gene: .
abundance: .
CDR3nt: TGTGCCAGCAGTCGTTCCACCTGGGGAGTAGGTGAAAAACTGTTTTTT
CDR3aa: CASSRSTWGVGEKLFF

j_gene: TRBJ2-6
v_gene: TRBV7-3
d_gene: .
abundance: .
CDR3nt: TGTGCCAGCAGCTTACAGGGCAACTCTGGGGCCAACGTCCTGACTTTC
CDR3aa: CASSLQGNSGANVLTF

j_gene: TRBJ2-1
v_gene: TRBV27
d_gene: TRBD2
abundance: .
CDR3nt: TGTGCCAGCAGTCTTAGCGGGAGACCCGGTAATGAGCAGTTCTTC
CDR3aa: CASSLSGRPGNEQFF

j_gene: TRBJ2-1
v_gene: TRBV9
d_gene: TRBD2
abundance: .
CDR3nt: TGTGCCAGCAGCGTCCGGAGCGGGAGTCCCTACAATGAGCAGTTCTTC
CDR3aa: CASSVRSGSPYNEQFF

j_gene: TRBJ2-3
v_gene: TRBV11-2
d_gene: .
abundance: .
CDR3nt: TGTGCCAGCAGCTTAGATCGGGCCGGTACGCAGTATTTT
CDR3aa: CASSLDRAGTQYF

j_gene: TRBJ2-1
v_gene: TRBV5-1
d_gene: .
abundance: few
CDR3nt: TGCGCCAGCAGCTTGAGGACATACACCTACAATGAGCAGTTCTTC
CDR3aa: CASSLRTYTYNEQFF

j_gene: TRBJ1-1
v_gene: TRBV5-4
d_gene: .
abundance: .
CDR3nt: TGTGCCAGCAGCTCCGAAGCTTTCTTT
CDR3aa: CASSSEAFF

j_gene: TRBJ1-2
v_gene: TRBV19
d_gene: .
abundance: .
CDR3nt: TGTGCCACCGAGTGGGGGGGAGGCTACACCTTC
CDR3aa: CATEWGGGYTF

j_gene: TRBJ2-7
v_gene: TRBV9
d_gene: .
abundance: .
CDR3nt: TGTGCCAGCAGCGTTGGGGCTACTCCCCTGTACGAGCAGTACTTC
CDR3aa: CASSVGATPLYEQYF

j_gene: TRBJ1-2
v_gene: TRBV25-1
d_gene: TRBD1
abundance: .
CDR3nt: TGTGCCAGCACTGGGGCAGGGGGGCACTATGGCTACACCTTC
CDR3aa: CASTGAGGHYGYTF

j_gene: TRBJ2-7
v_gene: TRBV20-1
d_gene: TRBD2
abundance: .
CDR3nt: TGCAGCCAAAGCGGGGTCTACGAGCAGTACTTC
CDR3aa: CSQSGVYEQYF

j_gene: TRBJ2-3
v_gene: TRBV27
d_gene: TRBD2
abundance: .
CDR3nt: TGTGCCACCACCCCCAGCGGGAGTAGCACAGATACGCAGTATTTT
CDR3aa: CATTPSGSSTDTQYF

j_gene: TRBJ2-6
v_gene: TRBV5-4
d_gene: TRBD1
abundance: .
CDR3nt: TGTGCCAGCAGCGCCAGGGGGCGTGTCTCTGGGGCCAACGTCCTGACTTTC
CDR3aa: CASSARGRVSGANVLTF

j_gene: TRBJ1-5
v_gene: TRBV19
d_gene: TRBD1
abundance: .
CDR3nt: TGTGCCAGTAGTATCGGGGACAGGGGCAATCAGCCCCAGCATTTT
CDR3aa: CASSIGDRGNQPQHF

j_gene: TRBJ1-1
v_gene: TRBV5-1
d_gene: TRBD1
abundance: .
CDR3nt: TGCGCCAGCAGATTGACAGGGGGGGTGAACACTGAAGCTTTCTTT
CDR3aa: CASRLTGGVNTEAFF

j_gene: TRBJ1-1
v_gene: TRBV4-3
d_gene: TRBD1
abundance: .
CDR3nt: TGCGCCAGCAGCCAAGATTCAGGGGGCACTGAAGCTTTCTTT
CDR3aa: CASSQDSGGTEAFF

j_gene: TRBJ2-3
v_gene: TRBV5-4
d_gene: TRBD2
abundance: .
CDR3nt: TGTGCCAGCAGCTTAGCGGGAGAGGTGACAGATACGCAGTATTTT
CDR3aa: CASSLAGEVTDTQYF

j_gene: TRBJ2-2
v_gene: TRBV10-1
d_gene: .
abundance: few
CDR3nt: TGCGCCAGCAGTGGATTGGGGAACACCGGGGAGCTGTTTTTT
CDR3aa: CASSGLGNTGELFF

j_gene: TRBJ2-4
v_gene: TRBV19
d_gene: TRBD1
abundance: .
CDR3nt: TGTGCCAGTAGTATAGTCAGGGGGCGCGGGTTGGGCAAAAACATTCAGTACTTC
CDR3aa: CASSIVRGRGLGKNIQYF